The 23 T cell receptor beta chains below come from one sample, sequenced in a study of OX40 agonist ivuxolimab in advanced cancers. Here immunoSEQ multiplex PCR was the method, and the copy in TCRdb shows in-frame clones only, minus some. The sample consists of under 55,000 clones, around 89% of them appearing once. The starting material was CD4+ or CD8+ T cells sorted from blood, obtained in a trial of the OX40 agonist ivuxolimab. All receptors come from an adult with an advanced solid tumor such as melanoma, head and neck, liver or kidney cancer.

In its sample, this clone was seen once. The chain recombines TRBV27 with TRBJ1-2; D gene uncertain. Germline CDR1 is MNHEY and CDR2 is SMNVEV (reference sequence). The CDR3 sequence is 13 residues long. The V gene lost 5 bases and the J gene lost 3 bases, with 10 bases spanning the gap. In DNA, the CDR3 is TGTGCCAGCAGTGACGTGGGGTACTATGGCTACACCTTC. This codes for CASSDVGYYGYTF.

The rearrangement joins TRBV6-1 to TRBJ1-5; TRBD1 is a possible D gene (5 bases). CDR1 MNHNS and CDR2 SASEGT come from the germline V gene. Between the trimmed V and J ends, which lost 6 bases and 2 bases, there was a span of 14 bases. The CDR3 spans 15 residues. The CDR3 DNA sequence: TGTGCCAGCAGAGGGGATTTGGGTCGCAATCAGCCCCAGCATTTT. This codes for CASRGDLGRNQPQHF.

This chain uses TRBV27 with TRBJ1-5; D is ambiguous. Trimming shortened V by 2 bases and J by 2 bases, and 13 bases separated the two germline ends. The CDR3 covers 16 residues. Germline V CDR1 and CDR2: MNHEY, SMNVEV (reference sequence). CDR3 amino acids: CASSLGYGFGNQPQHF. The CDR3 coding sequence is TGTGCCAGCAGTTTAGGGTATGGATTTGGCAATCAGCCCCAGCATTTT.

V usage is TRBV19 and J usage is TRBJ2-7; 9 bases align to TRBD1. With 2 bases clipped from V and 5 bases from J, the junction kept 7 bases outside the gene matches. Germline CDR1 is LNHDA and CDR2 is SQIVND (reference sequence). The CDR3 sequence is 15 residues long. CDR3 residues: CASSITGTGLDEQYF. In DNA, the CDR3 is TGTGCCAGTAGTATAACCGGGACAGGGCTAGACGAGCAGTACTTC.

CDR3 DNA sequence: TGTGCCAGCAGCCAGACATTGAACACTGAAGCTTTCTTT. It is translated as CASSQTLNTEAFF. This chain links TRBV9 with TRBJ1-1; the D is unclear. The CDR3 covers 13 residues. Germline CDR1 and CDR2: SGDLS and YYNGEE. The V end was cut by 4 bases, the J end by 0 bases, with 7 bases between.

The sample holds one count of this clone. The V and J genes are TRBV4-1 and TRBJ2-7; 12 bases agree with TRBD2. The CDR3 has 15 amino acids. The V gene end was trimmed by 1 base and the J gene end by 7 bases; junction bases not matched to a gene: 5. From germline, CDR1 is MGHRA and CDR2 YSYEKL. CDR3: CASSQASGGAVEQYF. The DNA of the CDR3 is TGCGCCAGCAGCCAAGCTAGCGGGGGGGCGGTTGAGCAGTACTTC.

Here the CDR3 DNA reads TGTGCCAGCAGTTACTCGGGACGGAACTACGAGCAGTACTTC. Protein sequence: CASSYSGRNYEQYF. The chain recombines TRBV6-5 with TRBJ2-7, with D perhaps being TRBD1 or TRBD2 (5 bases each). This CDR3 has 14 amino acids. The V gene lost 0 bases and the J gene lost 3 bases, with 9 bases spanning the gap. Germline V gene sequence: CDR1 MNHEY, CDR2 SVGAGI.

The chain has TRBV21-1 and TRBJ1-2. TRBV21-1 corresponds to a pseudogene. The CDR3 has 15 residues. The CDR3 sequence is CASGRGQGRLYGYTF. The CDR3 DNA follows: TGTGCCAGCGGTCGCGGGCAGGGGAGGCTCTATGGCTACACCTTC.

The chain links TRBV4-1 to TRBJ1-1; D may be TRBD1 (5 bases). CDR1 MGHRA and CDR2 YSYEKL come from the germline V gene. The CDR3 loop spans 13 amino acids. Between the trimmed V and J ends, which lost 6 bases and 4 bases, there was a span of 12 bases. CDR3 protein: CASSSGGVTEAFF. CDR3 in DNA: TGCGCCAGCAGTTCGGGGGGGGTCACTGAAGCTTTCTTT.

V gene TRBV5-4 combines with J gene TRBJ2-1; possibly TRBD2 for D (6 bases). The CDR3 extends over 15 amino acids. Deletions cut 1 base from V and 6 bases from J, with 14 bases between. Looked up from germline, CDR1 is SGHNT and CDR2 is YYREEE (reference sequence). In DNA form, the CDR3 reads TGTGCCAGCAGCTTGAGACGGGAGTCGGGCAATGAGCAGTTCTTC. It codes for CASSLRRESGNEQFF.

The V call is TRBV19, the J call TRBJ1-1; no clear D gene. Germline CDR1 is LNHDA and CDR2 is SQIVND (reference sequence). Trimming removed 3 bases from V and 3 bases from J, with 8 bases in between. The CDR3 is 13 amino acids. CDR3 sequence (DNA): TGTGCCAGTAGTATTTCATCCCACACTGAAGCTTTCTTT. This encodes CASSISSHTEAFF. Full variable domain (remainder filled in from reference TRBV19 and TRBJ1-1): DGGITQSPKYLFRKEGQNVTLSCEQNLNHDAMYWYRQDPGQGLRLIYYSQIVNDFQKGDIAEGYSVSREKKESFPLTVTSAQKNPTAFYLCASSISSHTEAFFGQGTRLTVV.

The chain is built from TRBV4-1 and TRBJ1-2; no clear D. The length of the CDR3 is 12 residues. Germline CDR1 reads MGHRA; CDR2 reads YSYEKL. V was trimmed by 1 base and J by 2 bases, leaving 2 bases between them. CDR3 protein: CASSQGNYGYTF. The CDR3 DNA is TGCGCCAGCAGCCAAGGAAACTATGGCTACACCTTC.

V and J are TRBV5-1 and TRBJ2-2, with TRBD1 identical over 8 bases. The ends lost 3 bases at V and 2 bases at J; junction bases unmatched: 6. The germline CDR1 and CDR2 sequences are SGHRS and YFSETQ. This CDR3 has 16 residues. CDR3 nucleotide sequence: TGCGCCAGCAGCTCGGGGACAGGTTCAAACACCGGGGAGCTGTTTTTT. Protein sequence: CASSSGTGSNTGELFF.

This clone was picked up one time. DNA for the CDR3: TGCGCCAGCAGTGACCTCGATGACGAGCAGTACTTC. Translated: CASSDLDDEQYF. The chain couples TRBV10-2 to TRBJ2-7; D call uncertain. The CDR3 extends over 12 amino acids. Germline lookup yields CDR1 WSHSY and CDR2 SAAADI. V dropped 3 bases and J dropped 5 bases, with 8 bases sitting between them.

This chain links TRBV27 with TRBJ2-7, with TRBD2 identical over 11 bases. After removal of 2 bases from V and 9 bases from J, the junction contained 6 bases not matched to a gene. The CDR3 has 14 residues. Germline lookup yields CDR1 MNHEY and CDR2 SMNVEV (reference sequence). CDR3 loop: CASSLVIAGGRQYF. As DNA, the CDR3 is TGTGCCAGCAGTTTAGTGATAGCGGGGGGGAGGCAGTACTTC.

The chain carries TRBV30 and TRBJ1-2, with D perhaps matching TRBD1 (6 bases). Germline V gene lookup returns CDR1 GTSNPN and CDR2 SVGIG (reference sequence). The V gene lost 5 bases and the J gene lost 5 bases, with 15 bases spanning the gap. The CDR3 sequence is 13 residues long. This CDR3 is CAWDRLSSYGYTF. The CDR3, as DNA: TGTGCCTGGGACAGGCTTTCCTCTTATGGCTACACCTTC.

This clone was observed a single time. The chain has TRBV6-1 and TRBJ1-6; D remains ambiguous. V lost 3 bases to trimming and J lost 2 bases, with 5 bases between them. The CDR3 totals 14 residues. Germline V CDR1 and CDR2: MNHNS, SASEGT. The DNA of the CDR3 is TGTGCCAGCAGTGACAGTCCCTATAATTCACCCCTCCACTTT. Residues: CASSDSPYNSPLHF.

The V gene is TRBV6-1, the J gene TRBJ1-1; D is perhaps TRBD1 (5 bases). The CDR3 totals 14 residues. Trimming removed 5 bases at V and 5 bases at J, with 15 bases between. In germline, CDR1 is MNHNS, CDR2 SASEGT. CDR3 amino acids: CASSFGAGGTEAFF. CDR3 sequence (DNA): TGTGCCAGCAGTTTCGGGGCGGGGGGGACTGAAGCTTTCTTT.

The CDR3 DNA is TGTGCCAGCAGCTATGACAGGGGATACGAGCAGTACTTC. Residues: CASSYDRGYEQYF. The V call is TRBV7-8, the J call TRBJ2-7, with TRBD1 identical over 8 bases. Looked up from germline, CDR1 is SGHVS and CDR2 is FQNEAQ. The CDR3 consists of 13 residues. Germline trimming cut 4 bases from V and 4 bases from J; bases unmatched to any gene: 3.

V usage is TRBV13 and J usage is TRBJ2-7; a weak D match, TRBD1 (6 bases). The CDR3 has 15 residues. Trimming took 0 bases from V and 2 from J, leaving 11 bases between them. Germline loops: CDR1 PRHDT, CDR2 FYEKMQ (reference sequence). CDR3 in DNA: TGTGCCAGCAGCTTAGGGGGCAGGGGACCCTACGAGCAGTACTTC. It is translated as CASSLGGRGPYEQYF.

V and J are TRBV6-1 and TRBJ2-7; TRBD1 aligns across 10 bases. The germline V gene has CDR1 MNHNS and CDR2 SASEGT. V trimming: 6 bases; J trimming: 6 bases; junction bases outside the gene matches: 5. This CDR3 is built from 13 residues. In DNA, the CDR3 is TGTGCCAGCAGGGACGGGACAGGGGTCGAGCAGTACTTC. Residues: CASRDGTGVEQYF.

The chain carries TRBV15 and TRBJ2-7; 7 bases match TRBD1. V shed 4 bases and J 3 bases; nucleotides not matched to a gene: 9. There are 15 residues in the CDR3. Germline CDR1 is LNHNV and CDR2 is YYDKDF (reference sequence). The CDR3 nucleotides are TGTGCCACCAGCAAGGCCGGGACAGCAGTCTACGAGCAGTACTTC. Translated: CATSKAGTAVYEQYF. Combining the CDR3 with reference TRBV15 and TRBJ2-7 gives the whole variable domain DAMVIQNPRYQVTQFGKPVTLSCSQTLNHNVMYWYQQKSSQAPKLLFHYYDKDFNNEADTPDNFQSRRPNTSFCFLDIRSPGLGDTAMYLCATSKAGTAVYEQYFGPGTRLTVT.

This sequence joins TRBV7-9 and TRBJ2-5; 12 bases line up with TRBD1. Germline-derived CDR1 and CDR2 are SEHNR and FQNEAQ (reference sequence). V dropped 5 bases and J dropped 3; count of bases not matched to a gene: 7. The CDR3 loop spans 16 amino acids. CDR3 region: CASSTGTGGPKETQYF. Here the CDR3 DNA reads TGTGCCAGCAGCACCGGGACAGGGGGCCCAAAAGAGACCCAGTACTTC.